The 22 T cell receptor beta chains presented below share a single source sample, sequenced in a study of cytomegalovirus exposure and HLA in healthy donors. PCR amplification relied on 60 Vbeta primers (plus 13 Jbeta primers). Profiled with immunoSEQ multiplex PCR; TCRdb holds only in-frame clones, not every one. The table has 150,000 to 200,000 clones, about 71% seen once. The material sequenced was PBMCs. Receptors were obtained from a woman aged 40 to 49 in good health and CMV-seropositive.

This clone appeared a few times. The chain combines TRBV7-3 with TRBJ2-3, with D unresolved. The V end was cut by 2 bases, the J end by 5 bases, with 11 bases between. This CDR3 is 14 amino acids long. Germline CDR1 and CDR2: SGHTA and FQGTGA. In DNA, the CDR3 is TGTGCCAGCAGCTTATCGTTACAGAGAGATACGCAGTATTTT. Its protein product is CASSLSLQRDTQYF.

V gene TRBV5-1 combines with J gene TRBJ2-7; 7 bases align to TRBD2. The germline V gene encodes CDR1 SGHRS and CDR2 YFSETQ. This CDR3 contains 15 residues. V was pared by 0 bases and J by 2 bases, with 5 bases of the junction left unmatched. CDR3 sequence reads: CASSLETGGPYEQYF. As DNA, the CDR3 is TGCGCCAGCAGCTTGGAGACGGGAGGTCCCTACGAGCAGTACTTC. Supplemented by reference TRBV5-1 and TRBJ2-7, the full variable domain reads KAGVTQTPRYLIKTRGQQVTLSCSPISGHRSVSWYQQTPGQGLQFLFEYFSETQRNKGNFPGRFSGRQFSNSRSEMNVSTLELGDSALYLCASSLETGGPYEQYFGPGTRLTVT.

The chain joins TRBV5-1 to TRBJ1-1, with D hard to call. CDR1 and CDR2 (germline): SGHRS, YFSETQ. The CDR3 is 15 residues long. Trimming cost V 2 bases and J 4 bases, with 15 bases left between them. CDR3 sequence (DNA): TGCGCCAGCAGCTTCGAGGATATTGGTGTCACTGAAGCTTTCTTT. It codes for CASSFEDIGVTEAFF.

This clone appeared a few times. This chain joins TRBV7-2 and TRBJ2-7, with D perhaps TRBD1 (5 bases). V lost 3 bases and J 3 bases, leaving 6 bases between the germline ends. This CDR3 is 12 amino acids long. Germline V gene data show CDR1 as SGHTA and CDR2 as FQGNSA. The CDR3 region is CASSFQGYEQYF. The CDR3 DNA sequence: TGTGCCAGCAGCTTCCAGGGCTACGAGCAGTACTTC.

The chain links TRBV6-5 to TRBJ1-2; TRBD1 is a possible D gene (6 bases). Trimming pared 7 bases from V and 4 bases from J, leaving 13 bases between. The CDR3 is 13 amino acids. The germline V gene has CDR1 MNHEY and CDR2 SVGAGI. CDR3 bases: TGTGCCAGCACTGGACAGAGTCGCTATGGCTACACCTTC. Its protein product is CASTGQSRYGYTF.

The chain recombines TRBV29-1 with TRBJ2-6, with D possibly matching TRBD2 (5 bases). Trimming shortened V by 3 bases and J by 0 bases, and 18 bases separated the two germline ends. Germline CDR1 reads SQVTM; CDR2 reads ANQGSEA. The CDR3 contains 18 residues. In DNA, the CDR3 is TGCAGCGTTGAGGGCAGTGAGGGCTATCACTCTGGGGCCAACGTCCTGACTTTC. Encoded protein: CSVEGSEGYHSGANVLTF.

V and J are TRBV18 and TRBJ1-2; the D gene is possibly TRBD1 (6 bases). The CDR3 consists of 13 residues. Between the trimmed V and J ends, which lost 6 bases and 2 bases, there was a span of 10 bases. Looked up from germline, CDR1 is KGHSH and CDR2 is LQKENI. This CDR3 reads CASSLDRNYGYTF. In DNA form, the CDR3 reads TGTGCCAGCTCGCTCGACAGGAACTATGGCTACACCTTC. The full variable domain, with the rest looked up from reference TRBV18 and TRBJ1-2, is NAGVMQNPRHLVRRRGQEARLRCSPMKGHSHVYWYRQLPEEGLKFMVYLQKENIIDESGMPKERFSAEFPKEGPSILRIQQVVRGDSAAYFCASSLDRNYGYTFGSGTRLTVV.

The chain combines TRBV18 with TRBJ1-3; D might be TRBD1 (6 bases). Trimming shortened V by 6 bases and J by 2 bases, and 14 bases separated the two germline ends. This CDR3 spans 15 amino acids. Looked up from germline, CDR1 is KGHSH and CDR2 is LQKENI. The DNA for the CDR3 is TGTGCCAGCTCGCCGGACAGTCCCCCTGGAAACACCATATATTTT. As protein: CASSPDSPPGNTIYF.

The CDR3 reads CASSHVGEQFF. The CDR3 nucleotides read TGCGCCAGCAGCCATGTCGGTGAGCAGTTCTTC. The V gene is TRBV4-1, the J gene TRBJ2-1; D gene ambiguous. This CDR3 has 11 residues. Germline loops: CDR1 MGHRA, CDR2 YSYEKL. V shed 3 bases and J shed 9 bases, with 6 bases lying between them.

The sample holds a few counts of this clone. This chain connects TRBV5-1 to TRBJ2-1; 9 bases line up with TRBD2. The CDR3 spans 17 residues. Trimming removed 4 bases from V and 2 bases from J; junction bases left unmatched: 10. CDR1 and CDR2 from the germline V gene are SGHRS and YFSETQ. This CDR3 reads CASSPPGLAGTYNEQFF. CDR3 bases: TGCGCCAGCAGCCCCCCAGGTCTAGCGGGGACCTACAATGAGCAGTTCTTC.

This clone was seen a handful of times. The CDR3 DNA reads as TGTGCCAGCAGCTTGGGGGGGACAGGGTTACATGGCTACACCTTC. This sequence encodes CASSLGGTGLHGYTF. The genes are TRBV5-5 and TRBJ1-2; 9 nucleotides line up with TRBD1. CDR3 length: 15 amino acids. With 0 bases clipped from V and 6 bases from J, the junction kept 6 bases outside the gene matches. Germline V gives CDR1 SGHKS, CDR2 YYEKEE (reference sequence).

The rearrangement links TRBV2 to TRBJ2-7; 9 nucleotides align to TRBD2. V was pared by 5 bases and J by 3 bases, with 8 bases of the junction left unmatched. From germline, CDR1 is SNHLY and CDR2 FYNNEI. The CDR3 covers 15 residues. The CDR3 loop reads CASSIASGTHYEQYF. The CDR3 DNA is TGTGCCAGCAGTATAGCTAGCGGGACCCACTACGAGCAGTACTTC. The whole variable domain, remainder taken from reference TRBV2 and TRBJ2-7, is EPEVTQTPSHQVTQMGQEVILRCVPISNHLYFYWYRQILGQKVEFLVSFYNNEISEKSEIFDDQFSVERPDGSNFTLKIRSTKLEDSAMYFCASSIASGTHYEQYFGPGTRLTVT.

The chain employs TRBV5-1 and TRBJ2-5; 11 bases match TRBD2. The better agreement between TRBJ2-7 and the DNA end casts doubt on the J call. Germline lookup yields CDR1 SGHRS and CDR2 YFSETQ. The CDR3 contains 15 residues. DNA of the CDR3: TGCGCCAGCAGTCCCTCTAGCGGGAGGATAAACGAGCAGTACTTC. Its translation: CASSPSSGRINEQYF.

This clone was seen only a few times. The rearrangement links TRBV10-3 to TRBJ2-3; D is perhaps TRBD2 (6 bases). The length of the CDR3 is 17 residues. V was clipped by 2 bases and J by 0 bases, with 15 bases between them. Germline V gene data show CDR1 as ENHRY and CDR2 as SYGVKD. The CDR3 DNA follows: TGTGCCATCAGTGAGGTGGGTAGCGGAGGCAGCACAGATACGCAGTATTTT. It yields the protein CAISEVGSGGSTDTQYF.

J is TRBJ2-1 and V is TRBV5-1, with TRBD2 as a possible D gene (6 bases). Germline CDR1 is SGHRS and CDR2 is YFSETQ. The CDR3 contains 16 residues. Trimming removed 4 bases from V and 4 bases from J, with 18 bases in between. Written as DNA, the CDR3 is TGCGCCAGCAGCCCCCTTCGGGGCGGGATTTACAATGAGCAGTTCTTC. This encodes CASSPLRGGIYNEQFF.

The chain has TRBV5-1 and TRBJ1-1; no definite D call. Germline lookup yields CDR1 SGHRS and CDR2 YFSETQ. There are 15 residues in the CDR3. Trimming pared 0 bases from V and 0 bases from J, leaving 9 bases between. CDR3 coding DNA: TGCGCCAGCAGCTTGGGCGGGTTAATGAACACTGAAGCTTTCTTT. Its protein product is CASSLGGLMNTEAFF.

This clone was seen only a few times. This chain uses TRBV10-3 with TRBJ1-2; 7 bases map to TRBD1. V lost 7 bases to trimming and J lost 3 bases; unmatched junction nucleotides: 5. The CDR3 contains 13 residues. The germline V gene has CDR1 ENHRY and CDR2 SYGVKD. The CDR3 DNA sequence: TGTGCCATCACTATCGGACAGGACTATGGCTACACCTTC. Translating it yields CAITIGQDYGYTF.

Note on this clone: Other DNA sequences in this sample translate to the same CDR3. The chain couples TRBV28 to TRBJ2-7, with TRBD2 matching 8 bases. Looked up from germline, CDR1 is MDHEN and CDR2 is SYDVKM. The V and J ends lost 3 bases and 2 bases, in that order; junction bases with no gene match: 3. There are 14 residues in the CDR3. The CDR3 here is CASSFLAGTYEQYF. CDR3 nucleotide sequence: TGTGCCAGCAGTTTTTTAGCGGGGACCTACGAGCAGTACTTC. The variable domain in full, with the rest retrieved from reference TRBV28 and TRBJ2-7, is DVKVTQSSRYLVKRTGEKVFLECVQDMDHENMFWYRQDPGLGLRLIYFSYDVKMKEKGDIPEGYSVSREKKERFSLILESASTNQTSMYLCASSFLAGTYEQYFGPGTRLTVT.

V and J are TRBV11-2 and TRBJ2-4, with D possibly matching TRBD2 (5 bases). V lost 5 bases to trimming and J lost 10 bases, with 15 bases between them. The germline CDR1 and CDR2 sequences are SGHAT and FQNNGV. The CDR3 has 13 amino acids. The CDR3 region is CASSAEVEGIQYF. For the CDR3, the DNA is TGTGCCAGCAGCGCAGAGGTAGAGGGTATTCAGTACTTC.

This chain uses TRBV15 with TRBJ2-2, with 8 nucleotides matching TRBD2. The germline CDR1 and CDR2 sequences are LNHNV and YYDKDF (reference sequence). V gave up 5 bases and J gave up 4 bases; unmatched junction bases: 9. The CDR3 spans 16 residues. The DNA for the CDR3 is TGTGCCACCAGCTTACGCGGGGGGCCGGGCACCGGGGAGCTGTTTTTT. Protein product: CATSLRGGPGTGELFF.

The rearrangement links TRBV4-1 to TRBJ2-4; 10 nucleotides agree with TRBD2. Germline V gene sequence: CDR1 MGHRA, CDR2 YSYEKL. The junction had 11 bases not matched to a gene; V was cut back by 0 bases and J by 6 bases. This CDR3 is built from 18 residues. The CDR3 loop is CASSQEGDSSGSGNIQYF. CDR3 bases: TGCGCCAGCAGCCAAGAGGGGGACTCTAGCGGGAGCGGAAACATTCAGTACTTC.

This chain links TRBV6-5 with TRBJ1-1, with D tentatively TRBD1 (5 bases). The V gene lost 2 bases and the J gene lost 5 bases, with 9 bases spanning the gap. CDR1 and CDR2 from the germline V gene are MNHEY and SVGAGI. The CDR3 is 13 amino acids. The CDR3 DNA follows: TGTGCCAGCAGTTACAGGGCAGGGACTGAAGCTTTCTTT. Residues: CASSYRAGTEAFF.